The entry below describes one T cell receptor beta chain. Its target is unknown. Primed by a sample-barcoded 5' primer and a J-beta primer mix, a second PCR proceeded for 7 to 11 cycles. A single record per CDR3 protein comes from TCRdb applying MiXCR to the 5' RACE reads. This table has approximately 1,100,000 distinct CDR3 sequences, roughly 45% appearing once. This sample is drawn from a study of blood T cells in healthy people across ages. Findings and caveats of the study: It was held that the diversity estimates obtained from one million T cells were underestimates. Diversity of TCR beta correlated strongly with naive T cell percentage.

V lost 2 bases to trimming and J lost 0 bases, with 22 bases between them. Per the germline V gene, CDR1 is MNHEY and CDR2 is SVGAGI. This CDR3 spans 19 amino acids. The chain couples TRBV6-5 to TRBJ1-1; tentatively, D is TRBD1 (5 bases). The source of this sequence is a woman aged 55-69 years in good health. Sequenced: blood. CDR3 DNA sequence: TGTGCCAGCAGTTACCCGACCGGGACGGGAGACTCCATGAACACTGAAGCTTTCTTT. Protein sequence: CASSYPTGTGDSMNTEAFF.